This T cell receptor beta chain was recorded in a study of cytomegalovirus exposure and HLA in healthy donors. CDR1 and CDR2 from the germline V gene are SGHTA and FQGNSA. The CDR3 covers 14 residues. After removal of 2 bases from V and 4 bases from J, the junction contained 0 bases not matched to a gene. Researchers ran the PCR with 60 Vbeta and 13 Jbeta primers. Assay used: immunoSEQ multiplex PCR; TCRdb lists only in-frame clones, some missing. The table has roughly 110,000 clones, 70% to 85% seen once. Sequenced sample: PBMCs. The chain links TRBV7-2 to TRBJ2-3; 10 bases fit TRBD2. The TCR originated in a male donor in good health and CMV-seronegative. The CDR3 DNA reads TGTGCCAGCAGCTTACTAGCGGGAGCAGATACGCAGTATTTT. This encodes CASSLLAGADTQYF.